The rows below give T cell receptor beta chains drawn from one sample of a study of blood T cell repertoires in COVID-19. Generated by immunoSEQ multiplex PCR, the TCRdb table keeps only in-frame clones and is missing some. The table includes about 130,000 clones, around 85% detected once. Sample: peripheral blood. The receptor set was obtained from a woman between 45 and 65 years old with acute or convalescent COVID-19. Both conserved end residues are part of each CDR3. The D gene is left open where the match is weak. Not all rows give a size; the values are once, few, many and, for expanded clones, a class.

clone_size | d_call | cdr3_length | j_call | v_call | cdr3_aa | cdr3_nt
- | - | 13 | TRBJ1-5 | TRBV2 | CASGGRYNQPQHF | TGTGCCAGCGGGGGCAGATACAATCAGCCCCAGCATTTT
- | - | 14 | TRBJ2-2 | TRBV6-6 | CASMRMTDTGELFF | TGTGCCAGCATGCGCATGACAGACACCGGGGAGCTGTTTTTT
- | - | 15 | TRBJ2-6 | TRBV6-5 | CASETGGSGANVLTF | TGTGCCAGCGAGACAGGAGGCTCTGGGGCCAACGTCCTGACTTTC
- | TRBD1 | 15 | TRBJ1-1 | TRBV9 | CASSTRDRGQTEAFF | TGTGCCAGCAGCACCCGGGACAGGGGGCAAACTGAAGCTTTCTTT
- | - | 15 | TRBJ1-5 | TRBV11-2 | CASSLSEGANQPQHF | TGTGCCAGCAGCTTATCTGAGGGCGCCAATCAGCCCCAGCATTTT
- | - | 15 | TRBJ1-3 | TRBV6-5 | CASSYSSSNGNTIYF | TGTGCCAGCAGTTACTCGAGCTCAAACGGAAACACCATATATTTT
many | TRBD1 | 15 | TRBJ1-5 | TRBV6-1 | CASSERQGRNQPQHF | TGTGCCAGCAGTGAAAGACAGGGGCGCAATCAGCCCCAGCATTTT
- | TRBD1 | 15 | TRBJ1-5 | TRBV6-5 | CASRWTGGRNQPQHF | TGTGCCAGCAGATGGACAGGGGGTCGCAATCAGCCCCAGCATTTT
few | - | 14 | TRBJ1-4 | TRBV11-2 | CASSPPSGFEKLFF | TGTGCCAGCAGCCCCCCGTCGGGGTTTGAAAAACTGTTTTTT
- | TRBD1 | 15 | TRBJ1-5 | TRBV6-2/TRBV6-3 | CASSSTRQGGSQEHF | TGTGCCAGCAGTTCGACTAGACAGGGGGGTAGTCAGGAGCATTTT
- | - | 15 | TRBJ1-4 | TRBV10-1 | CASSDGGNANEKLFF | TGCGCCAGCAGTGATGGAGGGAATGCTAATGAAAAACTGTTTTTT
- | - | 14 | TRBJ2-7 | TRBV10-1 | CASSESGRSYEQYF | TGCGCCAGCAGTGAGTCGGGCAGATCCTACGAGCAGTACTTC
few | TRBD1 | 17 | TRBJ1-2 | TRBV18 | CASSPGMTTGANYGYTF | TGTGCCAGCTCACCAGGGATGACGACAGGGGCTAACTATGGCTACACCTTC
few | - | 13 | TRBJ2-1 | TRBV3-1/TRBV3-2 | CASSQGLYNEQFF | TGTGCCAGCAGCCAGGGGCTCTACAATGAGCAGTTCTTC
- | TRBD2 | 13 | TRBJ2-3 | TRBV6-5 | CASSLAGGNTQYF | TGTGCCAGCAGCTTAGCGGGGGGGAATACGCAGTATTTT
- | TRBD1 | 17 | TRBJ2-6 | TRBV5-1 | CASRRQGAVSGANVLTF | TGCGCCAGCAGAAGACAGGGGGCAGTCTCTGGGGCCAACGTCCTGACTTTC
- | TRBD2 | 14 | TRBJ2-5 | TRBV5-6 | CASRDGLVGETQYF | TGTGCCAGCAGGGATGGACTAGTTGGGGAGACCCAGTACTTC
- | TRBD1 | 17 | TRBJ1-1 | TRBV9 | CASSVCWEGTGGTEAFF | TGTGCCAGCAGCGTTTGCTGGGAGGGGACAGGGGGAACTGAAGCTTTCTTT
- | TRBD1 | 14 | TRBJ1-1 | TRBV28 | CASKSGQFVTEAFF | TGTGCCAGCAAATCGGGACAGTTTGTCACTGAAGCTTTCTTT
few | TRBD2 | 15 | TRBJ2-3 | TRBV5-6 | CASSLKTSGGDTQYF | TGTGCCAGCAGCTTGAAGACTAGCGGGGGGGATACGCAGTATTTT
- | TRBD2 | 14 | TRBJ2-1 | TRBV3-1/TRBV3-2 | CASSLSGGGNEQFF | TGTGCCAGCAGCCTTAGCGGGGGGGGGAATGAGCAGTTCTTC
- | - | 13 | TRBJ2-7 | TRBV12-3/TRBV12-4 | CASTIRIPYEQYF | TGTGCCAGCACGATCAGGATCCCCTACGAGCAGTACTTC
- | - | 13 | TRBJ1-6 | TRBV25-1 | CASSEYLNSPLHF | TGTGCCAGCAGTGAATATCTTAATTCACCCCTCCACTTT
- | TRBD2 | 18 | TRBJ2-3 | TRBV3-1/TRBV3-2 | CASSPREGLARSTDTQYF | TGTGCCAGCAGCCCACGAGAAGGACTAGCGCGTTCTACAGATACGCAGTATTTT
- | - | 13 | TRBJ1-2 | TRBV3-1/TRBV3-2 | CASTTAPNYGYTF | TGTGCCAGCACCACTGCCCCAAACTATGGCTACACCTTC
once | TRBD1 | 18 | TRBJ2-1 | TRBV19 | CASMPVSPGTGDYNEQFF | TGTGCCAGTATGCCCGTTTCCCCCGGGACAGGAGATTACAATGAGCAGTTCTTC
once | TRBD2 | 12 | TRBJ2-5 | TRBV2 | CGGRGAKETQYF | TGCGGAGGGCGGGGGGCCAAAGAGACCCAGTACTTC
- | - | 16 | TRBJ2-6 | TRBV13 | CASSLKGRGGANVLTF | TGTGCCAGCAGCTTGAAGGGGCGCGGTGGGGCCAACGTCCTGACTTTC
- | TRBD1 | 15 | TRBJ2-7 | TRBV7-7 | CASSAGTGGIYEQYF | TGTGCCAGCAGCGCGGGGACAGGGGGAATCTACGAGCAGTACTTC
few | - | 12 | TRBJ1-1 | TRBV29-1 | CSVEAGRTEAFF | TGCAGCGTTGAAGCAGGGAGGACTGAAGCTTTCTTT
- | TRBD1 | 15 | TRBJ2-2 | TRBV15 | CATSRGQGAAGELFF | TGTGCCACCAGCAGGGGACAGGGGGCAGCCGGGGAGCTGTTTTTT
- | - | 13 | TRBJ1-5 | TRBV29-1 | CSVEENSNQPQHF | TGCAGCGTTGAGGAGAATAGCAATCAGCCCCAGCATTTT
- | TRBD1 | 12 | TRBJ1-1 | TRBV12-3/TRBV12-4 | CASSFRQGRAFF | TGTGCCAGCAGTTTCCGACAGGGTCGAGCTTTCTTT
few | - | 14 | TRBJ1-2 | TRBV13 | CASSLVSGGPGYTF | TGTGCCAGCAGCTTAGTCAGTGGAGGTCCTGGCTACACCTTC